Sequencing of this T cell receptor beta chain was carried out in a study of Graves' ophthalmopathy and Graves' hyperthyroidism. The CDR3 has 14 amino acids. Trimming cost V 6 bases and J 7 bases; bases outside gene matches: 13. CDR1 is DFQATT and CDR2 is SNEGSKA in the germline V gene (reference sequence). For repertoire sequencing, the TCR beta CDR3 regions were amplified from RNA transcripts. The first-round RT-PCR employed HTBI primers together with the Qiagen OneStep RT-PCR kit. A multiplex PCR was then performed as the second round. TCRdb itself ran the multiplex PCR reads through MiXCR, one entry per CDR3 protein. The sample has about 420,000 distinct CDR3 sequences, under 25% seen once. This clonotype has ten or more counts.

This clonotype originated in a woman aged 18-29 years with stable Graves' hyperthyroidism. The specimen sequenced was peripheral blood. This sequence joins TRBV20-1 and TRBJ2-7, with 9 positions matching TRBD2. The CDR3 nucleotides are TGCAGTGCAAAGGGGCTAGCGGGAAGTGGAGAGCAGTACTTC. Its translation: CSAKGLAGSGEQYF.